Listed below are T cell receptor beta chains from one sample, sequenced in a study of blood T cells in healthy people across ages. TCRdb reanalysed the 5' RACE reads using MiXCR and keeps one entry per CDR3 protein. The sample has about 1 million distinct CDR3 sequences; roughly a quarter are singletons. In addition, the sample was reused for a study of T cells of mothers and their children.

Source material: blood. The source is a girl aged 2 to 9 in good health. The CDR3 runs from the conserved cysteine through the conserved F or W. Each record gives: J gene, clone size, D gene, V gene, CDR3 protein, CDR3 DNA. A D gene is named only where the DNA matches it firmly. A row's size may be missing; if present it is once, few, many or a size class.

>TRBJ2-1|-|TRBD1|TRBV19
CASRTGFNEQFF
TGTGCCAGTAGGACAGGGTTCAATGAGCAGTTCTTC
>TRBJ1-2|-|-|TRBV6-1
CASSGRTAYGYTF
TGTGCCAGCAGTGGGAGGACGGCCTATGGCTACACCTTC
>TRBJ1-2|few|-|TRBV4-3
CASSQDGGDYYGYTF
TGCGCCAGCAGCCAAGACGGCGGGGACTACTATGGCTACACCTTC
>TRBJ2-3|few|-|TRBV4-2
CASSPVSTDTQYF
TGTGCCAGCAGCCCGGTTAGCACAGATACGCAGTATTTT
>TRBJ2-5|-|-|TRBV7-2
CASSSSGDPETQYF
TGTGCCAGCAGCTCTAGTGGGGACCCAGAGACCCAGTACTTC
>TRBJ2-1|few|-|TRBV27
CASSLADGGYNEQFF
TGTGCCAGCAGTTTAGCTGACGGAGGCTACAATGAGCAGTTCTTC
>TRBJ2-7|-|-|TRBV6-5
CASSAGDHEQYF
TGTGCCTCCTCTGCCGGGGACCACGAGCAGTACTTC
>TRBJ2-2|-|-|TRBV24-1
CATSARGGRGELFF
TGTGCCACCTCGGCCCGAGGGGGACGCGGGGAGCTGTTTTTT
>TRBJ2-5|few|TRBD2|TRBV7-3
CASSLTGVGEGKETQYF
TGTGCCAGCAGCTTAACTGGAGTAGGGGAGGGCAAGGAGACCCAGTACTTC
>TRBJ2-2|-|-|TRBV20-1
CSARDGGAGLTGELFF
TGCAGTGCTAGAGATGGAGGGGCAGGGTTGACCGGGGAGCTGTTTTTT
>TRBJ1-1|-|TRBD1|TRBV20-1
CSARDRDPTAFF
TGCAGTGCAAGAGACAGGGATCCAACAGCTTTCTTT
>TRBJ2-6|-|-|TRBV28
CASSPGVLNNVLTF
TGTGCCAGCAGTCCAGGGGTTCTAAACAACGTCCTGACTTTC
>TRBJ2-3|-|-|TRBV29-1
CSVEVWDTRGGDTQYF
TGCAGCGTTGAAGTATGGGACACAAGAGGAGGAGATACGCAGTATTTT
>TRBJ2-7|few|-|TRBV5-1
CASSLDHRGILGEQYF
TGCGCCAGCAGCTTGGATCATCGAGGTATACTAGGCGAGCAATACTTC